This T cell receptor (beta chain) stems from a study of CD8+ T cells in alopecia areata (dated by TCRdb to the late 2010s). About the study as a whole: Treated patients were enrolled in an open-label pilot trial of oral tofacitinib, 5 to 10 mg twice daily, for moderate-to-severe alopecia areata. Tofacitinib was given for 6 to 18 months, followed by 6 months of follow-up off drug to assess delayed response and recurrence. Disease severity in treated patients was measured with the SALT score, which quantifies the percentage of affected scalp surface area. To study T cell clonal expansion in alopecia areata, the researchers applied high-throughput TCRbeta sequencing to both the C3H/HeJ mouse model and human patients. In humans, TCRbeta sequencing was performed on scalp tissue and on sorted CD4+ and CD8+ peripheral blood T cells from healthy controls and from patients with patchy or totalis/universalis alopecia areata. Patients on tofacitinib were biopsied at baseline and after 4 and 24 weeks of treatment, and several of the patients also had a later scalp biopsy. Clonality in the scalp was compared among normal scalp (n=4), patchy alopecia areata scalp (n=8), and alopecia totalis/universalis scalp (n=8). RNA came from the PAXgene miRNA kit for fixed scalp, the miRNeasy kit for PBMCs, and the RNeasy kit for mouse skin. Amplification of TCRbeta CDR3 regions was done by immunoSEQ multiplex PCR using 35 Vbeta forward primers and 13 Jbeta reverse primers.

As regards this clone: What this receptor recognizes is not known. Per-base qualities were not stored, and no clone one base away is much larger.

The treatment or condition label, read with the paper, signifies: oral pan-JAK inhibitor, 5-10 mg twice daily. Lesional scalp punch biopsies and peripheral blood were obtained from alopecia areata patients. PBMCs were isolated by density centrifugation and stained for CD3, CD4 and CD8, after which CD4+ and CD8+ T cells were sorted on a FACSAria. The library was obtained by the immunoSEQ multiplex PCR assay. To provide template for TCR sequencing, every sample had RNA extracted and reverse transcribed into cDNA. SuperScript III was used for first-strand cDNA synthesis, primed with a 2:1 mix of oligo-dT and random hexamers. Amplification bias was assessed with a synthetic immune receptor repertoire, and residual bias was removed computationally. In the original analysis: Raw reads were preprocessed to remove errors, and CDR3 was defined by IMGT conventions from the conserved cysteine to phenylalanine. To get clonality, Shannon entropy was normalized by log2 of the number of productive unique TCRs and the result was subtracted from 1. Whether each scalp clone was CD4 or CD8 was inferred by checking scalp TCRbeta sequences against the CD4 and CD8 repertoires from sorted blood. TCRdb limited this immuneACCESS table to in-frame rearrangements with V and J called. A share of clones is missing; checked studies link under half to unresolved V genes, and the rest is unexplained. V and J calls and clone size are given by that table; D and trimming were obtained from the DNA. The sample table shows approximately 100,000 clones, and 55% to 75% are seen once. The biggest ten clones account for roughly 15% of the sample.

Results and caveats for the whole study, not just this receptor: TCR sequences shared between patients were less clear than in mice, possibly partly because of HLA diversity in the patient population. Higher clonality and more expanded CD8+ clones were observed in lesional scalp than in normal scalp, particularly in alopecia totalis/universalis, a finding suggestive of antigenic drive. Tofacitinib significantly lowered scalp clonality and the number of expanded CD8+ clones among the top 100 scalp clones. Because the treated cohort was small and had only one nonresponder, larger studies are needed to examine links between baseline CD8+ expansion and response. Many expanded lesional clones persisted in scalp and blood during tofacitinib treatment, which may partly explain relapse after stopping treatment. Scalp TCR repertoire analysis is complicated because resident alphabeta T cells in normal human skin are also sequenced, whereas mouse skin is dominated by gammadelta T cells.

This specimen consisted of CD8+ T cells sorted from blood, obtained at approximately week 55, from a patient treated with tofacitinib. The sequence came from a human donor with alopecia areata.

For the CDR3, the sequence is CASSHPGQGVDEQYF. The DNA sequence reads TGTGCCAGCAGCCATCCGGGACAGGGAGTCGACGAGCAGTACTTC. The sequence links TRBV7-9 to TRBJ2-7; 9 bases in between match TRBD1. The CDR3, from cysteine to phenylalanine, totals 15 residues. Just the 45-base CDR3 DNA is kept, in frame starting at base 1. The germline V gene (reference sequence) gives CDR1 as SEHNR and CDR2 as FQNEAQ. The germline V end is reduced by 5 bases and the J end by 5 bases; junction bases left unmatched: 10. Joined to the reference TRBV7-9 and TRBJ2-7 proteins, this CDR3 gives the full variable domain: DTGVSQNPRHKITKRGQNVTFRCDPISEHNRLYWYRQTLGQGPEFLTYFQNEAQLEKSRLLSDRFSAERPKGSFSTLEIQRTEQGDSAMYLCASSHPGQGVDEQYFGPGTRLTVT.